The rows below give T cell receptor beta chains drawn from one sample of a study of Graves' ophthalmopathy and Graves' hyperthyroidism. TCRdb re-called the multiplex PCR reads with MiXCR, one entry per CDR3 protein. This sample carries about 500,000 distinct CDR3 sequences, less than 40% of them seen once, and the ten largest clones take about 4.2%. The sequencing input was peripheral blood or thyroid tissue (not recorded which). These receptors all come from an adult man with Graves' hyperthyroidism. Each CDR3 is given with its conserved first and last residue. D genes are given only for firm matches. Clone size is shown for a subset of rows, as once, few, many or a class of expanded clone.

TRBV19	TRBD1	TRBJ2-5	many	CASSMSQGPTRQTQYF	TGTGCCAGTAGTATGTCACAGGGGCCAACGAGGCAGACCCAGTACTTC
TRBV29-1	.	TRBJ2-2	.	CSSEGQTNTGELFF	TGCAGCAGTGAGGGGCAGACCAACACCGGGGAGCTGTTTTTT
TRBV20-1	TRBD2	TRBJ2-7	many	CSATSGRAYEQYF	TGCAGTGCTACTAGCGGGAGGGCCTACGAGCAGTACTTC
TRBV2	TRBD1	TRBJ1-2	.	CASKDPGQGYGYTF	TGTGCCAGCAAAGACCCGGGACAGGGGTATGGCTACACCTTC
TRBV7-2	.	TRBJ1-1	few	CASSLAWGWDNEQFF	TGTGCCAGCAGCTTAGCGTGGGGTTGGGACAATGAGCAGTTCTTT
TRBV18	.	TRBJ2-7	.	CASSPGSEQYF	TGTGCCAGCTCACCAGGATCCGAGCAGTACTTC
TRBV19	.	TRBJ1-4	once	CASRTSEGGTANEKLFF	TGTGCCAGTAGAACATCGGAGGGGGGGACGGCTAATGAAAAACTGTTTTTT
TRBV29-1	.	TRBJ2-7	many	CSVDGAGRGYEQYF	TGCAGCGTTGATGGCGCGGGGCGAGGCTACGAGCAGTACTTC
TRBV19	TRBD2	TRBJ2-2	.	CASSLLGGGNTGELFF	TGTGCCAGTAGTCTTCTCGGCGGGGGGAACACCGGGGAGCTGTTTTTT
TRBV11-2	TRBD1	TRBJ2-7	.	CASSSLRDRHYEQYF	TGTGCCAGCAGCTCTCTGAGGGACAGGCACTACGAGCAGTACTTC
TRBV10-3	.	TRBJ1-4	many	CATSSDSDYEKLFF	TGTGCCACCTCTTCGGACAGCGATTATGAAAAACTGTTTTTT
TRBV5-6	.	TRBJ1-3	many	CASSLVGQFGGNTIYF	TGTGCCAGCAGCTTGGTAGGGCAATTTGGAGGAAACACCATATATTTT
TRBV20-1	TRBD2	TRBJ2-1	.	CSARRASGRSYEQFF	TGCAGTGCTAGAAGGGCGAGCGGGAGATCTTATGAGCAGTTCTTC
TRBV2	.	TRBJ2-7	.	CASRLAGDYEQYF	TGTGCCAGCAGACTAGCAGGAGACTACGAGCAGTACTTC
TRBV7-8	TRBD1	TRBJ2-2	many	CASSLRPGQGGTGELFF	TGTGCCAGCAGCTTAAGGCCGGGACAGGGCGGCACCGGGGAGCTGTTTTTT
TRBV12-3/TRBV12-4	.	TRBJ1-2	many	CASSSSGVDYGYTF	TGTGCCAGCAGTTCCTCAGGGGTGGACTATGGCTACACCTTC
TRBV6-5	.	TRBJ2-5	.	CASSYSTQYF	TGTGCCAGCAGTTACTCGACCCAGTACTTC
TRBV20-1	.	TRBJ1-5	many	CSANSAIYSNQPQHF	TGCAGCGCCAATTCGGCGATATATAGCAATCAGCCCCAGCATTTT
TRBV20-1	.	TRBJ2-1	.	CSASFGGQDEQFF	TGCAGTGCTAGCTTCGGGGGTCAGGATGAGCAGTTCTTC
TRBV7-9	TRBD2	TRBJ2-7	once	CASSLTPGLAGGPGSYEQYF	TGTGCCAGCAGCTTAACTCCGGGACTAGCGGGAGGGCCGGGGTCCTACGAGCAGTACTTC
TRBV7-9	TRBD1	TRBJ1-4	.	CASTREGQGLERPFF	TGTGCCAGCACCCGAGAAGGACAGGGATTGGAAAGACCGTTTTTT
TRBV19	.	TRBJ1-2	many	CASKEAGVEYYGYTF	TGTGCCAGTAAGGAGGCAGGGGTCGAGTACTATGGCTACACCTTC
TRBV10-3	.	TRBJ2-2	.	CAISAGRVNTGELFF	TGTGCCATCAGCGCCGGACGGGTCAACACCGGGGAGCTGTTTTTT
TRBV11-2	TRBD1	TRBJ2-2	.	CASSLSTGTGITGELFF	TGTGCCAGCAGCCTAAGCACCGGGACAGGTATTACCGGGGAGCTGTTTTTT
TRBV12-3/TRBV12-4	TRBD1	TRBJ2-7	.	CASSYGQGTEQYF	TGTGCCAGCAGCTACGGACAGGGGACCGAGCAGTACTTC
TRBV2	TRBD1	TRBJ1-6	.	CAWRAGTGANSPLHF	TGTGCCTGGAGGGCCGGGACAGGGGCTAATTCACCCCTCCACTTT
TRBV5-1	.	TRBJ2-7	many	CASSLAGGGRYEQYF	TGCGCCAGCAGCTTGGCCGGAGGGGGCCGGTACGAGCAGTACTTC
TRBV10-3	.	TRBJ1-5	.	CAISESTGPNQPQHF	TGTGCCATCAGTGAGTCGACAGGCCCCAATCAGCCCCAGCATTTT
TRBV7-2	.	TRBJ2-7	many	CASSLGRFFSSYEQYF	TGTGCCAGCAGCTTAGGGCGTTTTTTCAGCTCCTACGAGCAGTACTTC
TRBV5-1	TRBD2	TRBJ2-3	.	CASSLAGREKLDTQYF	TGCGCCAGCAGCTTGGCGGGGCGGGAGAAGCTTGATACGCAGTATTTT
TRBV7-2	.	TRBJ1-2	many	CASSQGRANYGYTF	TGTGCCAGCAGCCAAGGACGGGCTAACTATGGCTACACCTTC
TRBV6-5	TRBD1	TRBJ1-1	.	CASQSSPGTANTEAFF	TGTGCCAGCCAGTCCAGCCCGGGGACAGCAAACACTGAAGCTTTCTTT
TRBV2	.	TRBJ1-1	.	CASRRQANSGNTEAFF	TGTGCCAGCAGGAGACAGGCCAACTCTGGAAACACTGAAGCCTTCTTT
TRBV7-8	.	TRBJ1-1	few	CASSQRTPSGYTEAFF	TGTGCCAGCAGCCAAAGAACCCCCAGCGGTTACACTGAAGCTTTCTTT
TRBV7-2	.	TRBJ2-3	.	CASRTGTTDTQYF	TGTGCCAGCAGAACGGGGACTACAGATACGCAGTATTTT
TRBV6-6	.	TRBJ1-1	many	CASTPSALTEAFF	TGTGCCAGCACCCCGTCTGCCCTCACTGAAGCTTTCTTT
TRBV7-2	.	TRBJ1-2	many	CASSLAGYGYTF	TGTGCCAGCAGCTTAGCAGGCTATGGCTACACCTTC
TRBV10-3	.	TRBJ1-2	many	CAISDAYGYTF	TGTGCCATCAGTGACGCATATGGCTACACCTTC
TRBV12-3/TRBV12-4	TRBD1	TRBJ1-1	.	CASSQGRGQAEAFF	TGTGCCAGCAGTCAAGGAAGGGGGCAAGCTGAAGCTTTCTTT
TRBV2	.	TRBJ1-1	few	CASSEGWQGREAFF	TGTGCCAGCAGTGAGGGCTGGCAGGGGCGTGAAGCTTTCTTT
TRBV19	.	TRBJ2-7	many	CASSIGGSTYEQYF	TGTGCCAGTAGTATCGGCGGGTCAACCTACGAGCAGTACTTC
TRBV2	.	TRBJ2-7	.	CASSFSAGAHEQYF	TGTGCCAGCAGTTTCAGTGCGGGGGCCCACGAGCAGTACTTC
TRBV4-1	TRBD1	TRBJ1-2	many	CASSPQTGGYGYTF	TGCGCCAGCAGCCCACAGACAGGGGGCTATGGCTACACCTTC
TRBV10-1	TRBD2	TRBJ2-3	.	CASSTSGSKTDTQYF	TGCGCCAGTTCCACTAGCGGGAGTAAGACAGATACGCAGTATTTT
TRBV10-3	.	TRBJ1-5	.	CATGDYSYNEPQHF	TGTGCCACCGGGGACTACTCCTACAATGAGCCCCAGCATTTT
TRBV27	.	TRBJ1-5	few	CASSRGGPQPQHF	TGTGCCAGCAGTCGGGGCGGGCCTCAGCCCCAGCATTTT
TRBV7-8	.	TRBJ2-7	many	CASSFQLQGSTEQYF	TGTGCCAGCAGCTTCCAACTACAGGGTTCGACCGAGCAGTACTTC
TRBV6-1	TRBD1	TRBJ1-5	few	CASSERDRGPFGNQPQHF	TGTGCCAGCAGTGAAAGGGACAGGGGGCCATTTGGGAATCAGCCCCAGCATTTT
TRBV20-1	TRBD1	TRBJ1-2	.	CSATRDRAYGYTF	TGCAGTGCTACCCGGGACAGGGCTTATGGCTACACCTTC
TRBV9	.	TRBJ1-4	many	CASSETGMGEKLFF	TGTGCCAGCAGCGAAACAGGGATGGGAGAAAAACTGTTTTTT
TRBV2	.	TRBJ2-5	.	CASAGAGGATETQYF	TGTGCCAGCGCAGGGGCTGGAGGGGCGACAGAGACCCAGTACTTC